This T cell receptor (beta chain) was identified during a study of cytomegalovirus exposure and HLA in healthy donors. Study outcomes and limitations: Likely technical artifact: a cluster of highly shared sequence variants. Cytomegalovirus association was assigned to approximately 160 TCR beta chains.

This clone was picked up one time. The antigen is not known. CDR1 is SGHVS and CDR2 is FNYEAQ in the germline V gene. The germline V and J ends were trimmed by 11 bases and 1 base, with 18 bases remaining between them. This CDR3 region has 14 residues. Amplification used 60 Vbeta primers and 13 Jbeta primers. This table comes from immunoSEQ multiplex PCR, and its TCRdb copy is limited to in-frame clones, with some not included. The sample includes 170,000 or so clones, 80% seen only once; the top ten take around 7.3%. What was sequenced was PBMCs. This receptor was identified in a man aged 25 to 45 in good health and CMV-seropositive. The rearrangement joins TRBV7-6 to TRBJ2-7; D might be TRBD1 (6 bases). The CDR3 reads CASALGGTSYEQYF. DNA for the CDR3: TGTGCCTCCGCCCTAGGGGGAACTTCCTACGAGCAGTACTTC. Full variable domain (missing parts from reference TRBV7-6 and TRBJ2-7): GAGVSQSPRYKVTKRGQDVALRCDPISGHVSLYWYRQALGQGPEFLTYFNYEAQQDKSGLPNDRFSAERPEGSISTLTIQRTEQRDSAMYRCASALGGTSYEQYFGPGTRLTVT.